This T cell receptor (beta chain) stems from a study of vaccination effects on CD4 cells after COVID-19. Data came from immunoSEQ multiplex PCR; TCRdb stores just in-frame clones and leaves some out. The table shows roughly 36,000 clones, with about four fifths occurring only once. Culturing for ten to eleven days preceded CD4+ T cell isolation. Germline V lookup: CDR1 KGHSH, CDR2 LQKENI. The CDR3 totals 15 residues. Trimming pared 3 bases from V and 0 bases from J, leaving 10 bases between. Concerning this clone: Its specificity is not known.

V is TRBV18 and J is TRBJ2-3; D remains unclear. This specimen was CD4+ T cells from PBMCs cultured without peptide, taken before COVID-19 vaccination. The TCR comes from a human donor who received a COVID-19 vaccine. The CDR3 DNA follows: TGTGCCAGCTCACCTGTGGCCCCTAGCACAGATACGCAGTATTTT. Protein: CASSPVAPSTDTQYF.